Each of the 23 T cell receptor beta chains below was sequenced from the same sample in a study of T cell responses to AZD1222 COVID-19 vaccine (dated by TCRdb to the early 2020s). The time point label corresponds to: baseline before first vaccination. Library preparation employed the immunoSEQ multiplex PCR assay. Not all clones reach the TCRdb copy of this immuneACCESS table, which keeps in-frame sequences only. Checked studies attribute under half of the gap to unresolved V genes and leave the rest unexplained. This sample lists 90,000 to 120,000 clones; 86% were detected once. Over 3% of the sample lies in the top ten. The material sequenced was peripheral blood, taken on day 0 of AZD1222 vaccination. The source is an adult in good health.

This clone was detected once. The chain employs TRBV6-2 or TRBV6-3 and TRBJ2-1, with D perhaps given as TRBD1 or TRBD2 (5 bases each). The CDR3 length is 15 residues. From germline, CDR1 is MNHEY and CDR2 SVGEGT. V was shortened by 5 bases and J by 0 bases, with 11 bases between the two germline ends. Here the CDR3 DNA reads TGTGCCAGCAGTCCGGCAGGGAGCTCCTACAATGAGCAGTTCTTC. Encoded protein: CASSPAGSSYNEQFF.

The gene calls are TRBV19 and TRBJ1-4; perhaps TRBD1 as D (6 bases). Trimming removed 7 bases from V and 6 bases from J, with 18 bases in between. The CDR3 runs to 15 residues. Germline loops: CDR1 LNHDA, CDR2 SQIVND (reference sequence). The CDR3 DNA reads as TGTGCCAGTACTCCGGGGGGGCCGAGTGATGAAAAACTGTTTTTT. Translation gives CASTPGGPSDEKLFF.

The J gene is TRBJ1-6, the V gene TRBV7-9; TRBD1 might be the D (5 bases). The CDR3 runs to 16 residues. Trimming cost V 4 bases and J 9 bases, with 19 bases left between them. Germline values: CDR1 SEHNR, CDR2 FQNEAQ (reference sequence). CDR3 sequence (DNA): TGTGCCAGCAGCTCCTACGTCAGCCGGGACCTTTCACCCCTCCACTTT. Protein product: CASSSYVSRDLSPLHF.

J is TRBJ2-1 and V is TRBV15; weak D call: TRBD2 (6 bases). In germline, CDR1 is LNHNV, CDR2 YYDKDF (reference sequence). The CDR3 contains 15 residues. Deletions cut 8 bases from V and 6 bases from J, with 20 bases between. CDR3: CATDRGAGTGNEQFF. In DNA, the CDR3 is TGTGCCACCGATAGAGGCGCGGGAACAGGCAATGAGCAGTTCTTC.

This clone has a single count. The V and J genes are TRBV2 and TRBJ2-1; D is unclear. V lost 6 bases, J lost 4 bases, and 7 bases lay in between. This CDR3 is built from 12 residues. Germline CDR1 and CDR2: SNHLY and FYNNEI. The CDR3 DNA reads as TGTGCCAGCAGGGCAGGATACAATGAGCAGTTCTTC. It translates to CASRAGYNEQFF.

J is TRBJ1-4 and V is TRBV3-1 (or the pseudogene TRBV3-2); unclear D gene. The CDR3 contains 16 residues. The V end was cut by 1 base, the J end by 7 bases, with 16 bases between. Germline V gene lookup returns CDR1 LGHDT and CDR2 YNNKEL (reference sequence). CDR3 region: CASSQVNAARREKLFF. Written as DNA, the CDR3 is TGTGCCAGCAGCCAAGTTAACGCAGCCCGTCGTGAAAAACTGTTTTTT.

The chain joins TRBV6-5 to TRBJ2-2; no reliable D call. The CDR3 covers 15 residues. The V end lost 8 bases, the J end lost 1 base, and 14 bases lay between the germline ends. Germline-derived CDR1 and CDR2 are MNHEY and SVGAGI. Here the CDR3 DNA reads TGTGCCAGCCGCCCCGATCTCCGGAACACCGGGGAGCTGTTTTTT. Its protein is CASRPDLRNTGELFF.

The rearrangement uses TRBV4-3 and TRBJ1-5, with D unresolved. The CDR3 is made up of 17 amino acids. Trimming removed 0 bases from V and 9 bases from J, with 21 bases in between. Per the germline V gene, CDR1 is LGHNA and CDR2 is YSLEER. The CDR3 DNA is TGCGCCAGCAGCCAAGATTTCCAGAGAGATCCGCATCGGCCCCAGCATTTT. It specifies CASSQDFQRDPHRPQHF.

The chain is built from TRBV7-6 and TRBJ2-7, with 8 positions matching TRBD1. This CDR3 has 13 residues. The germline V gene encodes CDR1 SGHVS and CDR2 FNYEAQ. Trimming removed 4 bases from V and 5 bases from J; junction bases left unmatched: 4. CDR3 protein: CASSSTGVDEQYF. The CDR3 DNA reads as TGTGCCAGCAGCTCGACAGGGGTCGACGAGCAGTACTTC.

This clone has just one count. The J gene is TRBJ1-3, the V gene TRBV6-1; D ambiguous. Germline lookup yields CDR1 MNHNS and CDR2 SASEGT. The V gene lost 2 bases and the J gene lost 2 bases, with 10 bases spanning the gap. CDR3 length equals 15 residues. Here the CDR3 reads CASSELGSPGNTIYF. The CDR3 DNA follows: TGTGCCAGCAGTGAATTGGGGAGCCCTGGAAACACCATATATTTT.

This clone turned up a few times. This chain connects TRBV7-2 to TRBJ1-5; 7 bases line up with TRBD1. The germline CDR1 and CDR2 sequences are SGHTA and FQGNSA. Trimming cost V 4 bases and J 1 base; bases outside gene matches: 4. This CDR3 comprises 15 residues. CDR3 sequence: CASSYRGGSNQPQHF. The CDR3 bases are TGTGCCAGCAGCTACAGGGGCGGGAGCAATCAGCCCCAGCATTTT.

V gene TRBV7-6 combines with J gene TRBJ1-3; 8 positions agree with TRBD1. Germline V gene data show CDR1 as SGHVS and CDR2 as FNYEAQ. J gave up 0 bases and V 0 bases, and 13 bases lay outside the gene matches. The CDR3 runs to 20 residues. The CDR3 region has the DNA TGTGCCAGCAGCTTAGCGCTAATGGAGGACAGGGACTACTCTGGAAACACCATATATTTT. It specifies CASSLALMEDRDYSGNTIYF.

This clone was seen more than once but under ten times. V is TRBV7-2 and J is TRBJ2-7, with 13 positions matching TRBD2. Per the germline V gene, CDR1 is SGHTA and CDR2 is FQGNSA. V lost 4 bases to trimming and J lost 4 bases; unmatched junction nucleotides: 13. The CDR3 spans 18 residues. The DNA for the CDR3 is TGTGCCAGCAGCTGGGGACTAGCGGGGAGTAACTTGGGATACGAGCAGTACTTC. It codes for CASSWGLAGSNLGYEQYF.

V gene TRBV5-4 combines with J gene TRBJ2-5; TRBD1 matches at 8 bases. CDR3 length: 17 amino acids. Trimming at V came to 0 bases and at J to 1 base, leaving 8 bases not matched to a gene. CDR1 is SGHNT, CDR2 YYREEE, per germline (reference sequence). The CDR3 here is CASSLVGQGAFQETQYF. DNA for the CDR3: TGTGCCAGCAGCTTGGTTGGTCAGGGGGCATTCCAAGAGACCCAGTACTTC.

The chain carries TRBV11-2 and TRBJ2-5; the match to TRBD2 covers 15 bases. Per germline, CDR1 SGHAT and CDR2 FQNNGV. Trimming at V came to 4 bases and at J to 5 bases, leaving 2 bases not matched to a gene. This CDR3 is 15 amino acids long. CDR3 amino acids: CASSWTSGGAETQYF. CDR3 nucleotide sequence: TGTGCCAGCAGCTGGACTAGCGGGGGGGCCGAGACCCAGTACTTC.

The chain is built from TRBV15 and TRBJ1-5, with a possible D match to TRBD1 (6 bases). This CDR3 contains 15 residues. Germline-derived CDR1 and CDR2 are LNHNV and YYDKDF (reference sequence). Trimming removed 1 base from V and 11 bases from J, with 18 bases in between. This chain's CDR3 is CATSRVRDTGAAQHF. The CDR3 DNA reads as TGTGCCACCAGCAGAGTCCGGGACACCGGGGCGGCCCAGCATTTT.

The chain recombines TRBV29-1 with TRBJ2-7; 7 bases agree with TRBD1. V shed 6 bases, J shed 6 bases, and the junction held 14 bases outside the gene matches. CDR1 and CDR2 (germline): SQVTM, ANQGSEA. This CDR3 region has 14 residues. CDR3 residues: CSVRTGGPLGEQYF. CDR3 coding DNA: TGCAGCGTCCGGACAGGAGGCCCCCTAGGCGAGCAGTACTTC.

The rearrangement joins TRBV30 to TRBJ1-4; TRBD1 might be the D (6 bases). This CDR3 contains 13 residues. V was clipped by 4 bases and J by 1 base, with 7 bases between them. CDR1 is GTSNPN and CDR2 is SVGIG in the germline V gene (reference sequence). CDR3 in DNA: TGTGCCTGGAACAGGGTAACTAATGAAAAACTGTTTTTT. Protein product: CAWNRVTNEKLFF. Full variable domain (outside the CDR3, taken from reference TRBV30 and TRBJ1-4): SQTIHQWPATLVQPVGSPLSLECTVEGTSNPNLYWYRQAAGRGLQLLFYSVGIGQISSEVPQNLSASRPQDRQFILSSKKLLLSDSGFYLCAWNRVTNEKLFFGSGTQLSVL.

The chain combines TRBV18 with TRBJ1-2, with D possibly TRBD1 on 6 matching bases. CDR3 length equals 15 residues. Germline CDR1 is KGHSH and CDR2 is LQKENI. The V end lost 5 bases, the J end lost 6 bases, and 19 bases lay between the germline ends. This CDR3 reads CASSIRQELADGYTF. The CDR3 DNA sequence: TGTGCCAGCTCAATCAGACAGGAATTGGCCGATGGCTACACCTTC. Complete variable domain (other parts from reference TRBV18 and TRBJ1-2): NAGVMQNPRHLVRRRGQEARLRCSPMKGHSHVYWYRQLPEEGLKFMVYLQKENIIDESGMPKERFSAEFPKEGPSILRIQQVVRGDSAAYFCASSIRQELADGYTFGSGTRLTVV.

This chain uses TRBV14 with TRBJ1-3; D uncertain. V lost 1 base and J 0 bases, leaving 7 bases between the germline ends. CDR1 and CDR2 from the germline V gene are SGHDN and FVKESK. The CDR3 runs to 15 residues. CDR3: CASSQGSLSGNTIYF. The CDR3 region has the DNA TGTGCCAGCAGCCAAGGGAGTCTCTCTGGAAACACCATATATTTT.

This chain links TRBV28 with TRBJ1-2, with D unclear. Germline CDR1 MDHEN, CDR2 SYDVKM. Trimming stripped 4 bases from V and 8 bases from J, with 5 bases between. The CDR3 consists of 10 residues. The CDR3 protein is CASSSGGYTF. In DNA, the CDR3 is TGTGCCAGCAGTTCTGGGGGCTACACCTTC.

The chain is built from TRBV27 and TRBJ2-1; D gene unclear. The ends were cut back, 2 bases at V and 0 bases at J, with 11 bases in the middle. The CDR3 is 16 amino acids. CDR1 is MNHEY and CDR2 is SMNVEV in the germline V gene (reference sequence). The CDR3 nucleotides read TGTGCCAGCAGTTTAATCGGTGGTAGCTCCTACAATGAGCAGTTCTTC. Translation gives CASSLIGGSSYNEQFF.

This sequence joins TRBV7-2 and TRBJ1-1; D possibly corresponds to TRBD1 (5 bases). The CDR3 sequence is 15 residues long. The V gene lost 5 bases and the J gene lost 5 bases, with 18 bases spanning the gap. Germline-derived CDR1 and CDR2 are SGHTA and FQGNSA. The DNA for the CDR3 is TGTGCCAGCAGCAACAACAGGATCCCGAGGACTGAAGCTTTCTTT. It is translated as CASSNNRIPRTEAFF.